Following are 25 T cell receptor beta chains from one sample sequenced in a study of blood T cell repertoires in COVID-19. TCRdb's copy holds only in-frame clones and misses some; the assay was immunoSEQ multiplex PCR. This table has some 150,000 clones, over 60% appearing once. Sequencing was done on a sample of peripheral blood. All receptors come from a woman of 80 years or more with active or convalescent COVID-19.

This clone has only one observation. This rearrangement joins TRBV19 to TRBJ1-2, with D unresolved. Trimming pared 1 base from V and 4 bases from J, leaving 7 bases between. Looked up from germline, CDR1 is LNHDA and CDR2 is SQIVND (reference sequence). This CDR3 spans 13 amino acids. The CDR3 sequence: CASSIGQLYGYTF. Here the CDR3 DNA reads TGTGCCAGTAGTATAGGACAACTCTATGGCTACACCTTC.

The V call is TRBV5-6, the J call TRBJ2-7; D possibly corresponds to TRBD2 (6 bases). The CDR3 spans 15 residues. Trimming shortened V by 4 bases and J by 5 bases, and 19 bases separated the two germline ends. Germline loops: CDR1 SGHDT, CDR2 YYEEEE. Here the CDR3 reads CASSLGGDSSDEQYF. The DNA of the CDR3 is TGTGCCAGCAGCCTAGGAGGGGACTCTTCCGACGAGCAGTACTTC.

The chain combines TRBV7-2 with TRBJ1-3; TRBD1 aligns across 10 bases. This CDR3 has 16 residues. Per germline, CDR1 SGHTA and CDR2 FQGNSA. The J segment lost 8 bases and the V segment lost 6 bases, leaving 13 bases of the junction unmatched. The CDR3 DNA is TGTGCCAGCAGAGACGACAGGGGGCATATTGTTGACACCATATATTTT. Translation: CASRDDRGHIVDTIYF. Full variable domain (rest looked up from reference TRBV7-2 and TRBJ1-3): GAGVSQSPSNKVTEKGKDVELRCDPISGHTALYWYRQSLGQGLEFLIYFQGNSAPDKSGLPSDRFSAERTGGSVSTLTIQRTQQEDSAVYLCASRDDRGHIVDTIYFGEGSWLTVV.

This chain's CDR3 is CASSHPTGNYGYTF. CDR3 sequence (DNA): TGTGCCAGCAGCCACCCGACAGGCAACTATGGCTACACCTTC. The rearrangement uses TRBV7-2 and TRBJ1-2; the D gene is possibly TRBD1 (6 bases). There are 14 residues in the CDR3. The germline CDR1 and CDR2 sequences are SGHTA and FQGNSA. The ends were cut back, 5 bases at V and 2 bases at J, with 12 bases in the middle.

The CDR3 region has the DNA TGTGCCAGCAGCGTAGGGGGGCGCGGCACTGAAGCTTTCTTT. Residues: CASSVGGRGTEAFF. This chain connects TRBV9 to TRBJ1-1, with D possibly being TRBD1 (6 bases). V was pared by 0 bases and J by 4 bases, with 10 bases between. This CDR3 comprises 14 residues. Per the germline V gene, CDR1 is SGDLS and CDR2 is YYNGEE.

Only a few counts were recorded for this clone. The chain links TRBV20-1 to TRBJ1-3, with D perhaps TRBD1 (5 bases). CDR1 and CDR2 from the germline V gene are DFQATT and SNEGSKA (reference sequence). Between the trimmed V and J ends, which lost 3 bases and 4 bases, there was a span of 10 bases. The CDR3 is 13 amino acids. The CDR3 nucleotides read TGCAGTGCTAGTCCAGGGTACGGAAACACCATATATTTT. This translates into CSASPGYGNTIYF.

This chain joins TRBV6-2 or TRBV6-3 and TRBJ2-5; tentatively, D is TRBD1 (6 bases). V shed 4 bases and J shed 4 bases, with 16 bases lying between them. Looked up from germline, CDR1 is MNHEY and CDR2 is SVGEGT. The CDR3 totals 15 residues. The CDR3 is CASSFPPGVRETQYF. In DNA form, the CDR3 reads TGTGCCAGCAGTTTTCCCCCAGGGGTACGAGAGACCCAGTACTTC.

This rearrangement joins TRBV2 to TRBJ1-6; the match to TRBD1 covers 9 bases. The V gene's germline CDR1 is SNHLY and CDR2 FYNNEI. CDR3 length equals 17 residues. With V trimmed by 7 bases and J by 8 bases, 15 bases remained unmatched. The CDR3 protein is CASTRVRDRVVHSPLHF. Written as DNA, the CDR3 is TGTGCCAGCACCAGGGTGAGGGACAGGGTTGTACATTCACCCCTCCACTTT.

This clone was seen many times. The rearrangement uses TRBV6-1 and TRBJ1-6, with 8 bases identical to TRBD1. Germline V lookup: CDR1 MNHNS, CDR2 SASEGT. J gave up 7 bases and V 2 bases, and 4 bases lay outside the gene matches. The CDR3 length is 15 residues. Written as DNA, the CDR3 is TGTGCCAGCAGTGAACAACAGGGGGACAATTCACCCCTCCACTTT. Its translation is CASSEQQGDNSPLHF.

The genes are TRBV19 and TRBJ1-5; 9 nucleotides agree with TRBD1. Germline V gene sequence: CDR1 LNHDA, CDR2 SQIVND (reference sequence). The V segment lost 3 bases and the J segment 6 bases; nucleotides outside the gene matches: 6. The CDR3 runs to 15 residues. In DNA form, the CDR3 reads TGTGCCAGTAGTATTCTGGGACAGGGTGGTCAGCCCCAGCATTTT. Translation: CASSILGQGGQPQHF.

The gene calls are TRBV18 and TRBJ1-1, with D hard to call. The germline V gene has CDR1 KGHSH and CDR2 LQKENI. The CDR3 is 16 residues long. V shed 6 bases and J shed 0 bases, with 17 bases lying between them. CDR3 nucleotides: TGTGCCAGCTCGCAGAATCTCGCCCGCATGAACACTGAAGCTTTCTTT. It yields the protein CASSQNLARMNTEAFF.

The J gene is TRBJ1-2, the V gene TRBV28; tentatively, D is TRBD1 (6 bases). The germline V gene has CDR1 MDHEN and CDR2 SYDVKM. This CDR3 is 15 amino acids long. With 4 bases removed from V and 4 bases from J, the gap between germline ends came to 16 bases. The CDR3 DNA reads TGTGCCAGCAGTTCCCGGCGGGGGGCCAGCTATGGCTACACCTTC. It codes for CASSSRRGASYGYTF.

This chain joins TRBV28 and TRBJ1-2; 7 nucleotides align to TRBD1. Germline V CDR1 and CDR2: MDHEN, SYDVKM. J was trimmed by 4 bases and V by 10 bases; bases with no gene match: 9. The CDR3 loop spans 13 amino acids. The CDR3 nucleotides are TGTGCCACCACCTCCTCAGGGGGCTATGGCTACACCTTC. Translating gives CATTSSGGYGYTF.

The J gene is TRBJ2-5, the V gene TRBV21-1; the DNA was not compared with TRBD2, the D call given in the table. TRBV21-1 represents a pseudogene. There are 17 residues in the CDR3. The CDR3 protein is CASSKVVSSGGPETQYF. The DNA of the CDR3 is TGTGCCAGCAGCAAAGTTGTTTCTAGCGGGGGCCCAGAGACCCAGTACTTC.

This clone was seen more than once but under ten times. The chain uses TRBV18 and TRBJ1-6, with 10 bases that match TRBD1. Germline V gives CDR1 KGHSH, CDR2 LQKENI. V lost 3 bases, J lost 10 bases, and 3 bases stayed unmatched. This CDR3 spans 14 amino acids. For the CDR3, the DNA is TGTGCCAGCTCACCCGACAGGGGGCTATCACCCCTCCACTTT. This gives the protein CASSPDRGLSPLHF. Full variable domain (rest looked up from reference TRBV18 and TRBJ1-6): NAGVMQNPRHLVRRRGQEARLRCSPMKGHSHVYWYRQLPEEGLKFMVYLQKENIIDESGMPKERFSAEFPKEGPSILRIQQVVRGDSAAYFCASSPDRGLSPLHFGNGTRLTVT.

The chain links TRBV2 to TRBJ1-6; D unclear. V dropped 6 bases and J dropped 3 bases, with 12 bases sitting between them. Germline V CDR1 and CDR2: SNHLY, FYNNEI. The CDR3 runs to 15 residues. In DNA, the CDR3 is TGTGCCAGCAGCCCCCGCCGGGGCTATAATTCACCCCTCCACTTT. This encodes CASSPRRGYNSPLHF.

The DNA of the CDR3 is TGTGCCAGCAGGCCCAACGGGCGCGGGGGGGCAGATACGCAGTATTTT. Its protein product is CASRPNGRGGADTQYF. This sequence joins TRBV7-2 and TRBJ2-3, with TRBD2 matching over 9 bases. Germline CDR1 is SGHTA and CDR2 is FQGNSA. Losses at the gene ends were 6 bases for V and 4 bases for J; bases not matched to a gene: 11. The CDR3 spans 16 residues.

This chain joins TRBV5-1 and TRBJ2-2; 14 bases line up with TRBD2. This CDR3 contains 16 residues. Germline CDR1 and CDR2: SGHRS and YFSETQ. The J segment lost 7 bases and the V segment lost 7 bases, leaving 9 bases of the junction unmatched. The CDR3 DNA reads as TGCGCCAGCGGCTCGGGACTAGCGGGGGCGAGCGGGGAGCTGTTTTTT. Residues: CASGSGLAGASGELFF.

The chain has TRBV7-8 and TRBJ1-1, with D hard to call. Germline V gene data show CDR1 as SGHVS and CDR2 as FQNEAQ. CDR3 length equals 13 residues. Trimming took off 4 bases at V and 3 bases at J, with 9 bases between the two ends. As DNA, the CDR3 is TGTGCCAGCAGCTACCTACAGCACACTGAAGCTTTCTTT. Residues: CASSYLQHTEAFF. The entire variable domain, with the rest obtained from reference TRBV7-8 and TRBJ1-1, is as follows: GAGVSQSPRYKVAKRGQDVALRCDPISGHVSLFWYQQALGQGPEFLTYFQNEAQLDKSGLPSDRFFAERPEGSVSTLKIQRTQQEDSAVYLCASSYLQHTEAFFGQGTRLTVV.

This chain joins TRBV7-2 and TRBJ2-7, with 7 bases aligning to TRBD1. Germline V gene data show CDR1 as SGHTA and CDR2 as FQGNSA. The CDR3 runs to 14 residues. With V trimmed by 5 bases and J by 7 bases, 11 bases remained unmatched. The CDR3 loop is CASSGRQGLGEQYF. For the CDR3, the DNA is TGTGCCAGCAGCGGCCGACAGGGATTGGGGGAGCAGTACTTC.

The chain carries TRBV6-6 and TRBJ2-7; possibly TRBD2 for D (6 bases). Trimming removed 0 bases at V and 0 bases at J, with 9 bases between. The V gene's germline CDR1 is MNHNY and CDR2 SVGAGI (reference sequence). This CDR3 is built from 15 residues. DNA for the CDR3: TGTGCCAGCAGTTACTCGGCGGGGAGCTCCTACGAGCAGTACTTC. This translates into CASSYSAGSSYEQYF.

This clone was observed a handful of times. V is TRBV7-2 and J is TRBJ1-5; 8 bases agree with TRBD1. Germline CDR1 and CDR2: SGHTA and FQGNSA. This CDR3 has 14 amino acids. Trimming cost V 5 bases and J 6 bases; bases outside gene matches: 6. The CDR3 DNA reads TGTGCCAGCAGCCTACGACAGGGGTCTCAGCCCCAGCATTTT. This translates into CASSLRQGSQPQHF.

The chain employs TRBV5-1 and TRBJ1-6; no reliable D call. V shed 4 bases and J shed 9 bases, with 14 bases lying between them. CDR1 is SGHRS and CDR2 is YFSETQ in the germline V gene. The CDR3 loop spans 14 amino acids. The CDR3 bases are TGCGCCAGCAGCCGTGGGCCACTGGGTTCACCCCTCCACTTT. This gives the protein CASSRGPLGSPLHF.

The genes are TRBV11-3 and TRBJ1-1; D not certain. V dropped 1 base and J dropped 7 bases, with 7 bases sitting between them. Germline V CDR1 and CDR2: SGHNT, YENEEA. The CDR3 has 12 residues. In nucleotides, the CDR3 is TGTGCCAGCAGCTTAGGGTCAGGTGAAGCTTTCTTT. This codes for CASSLGSGEAFF.

The CDR3 is CASSLRGGAYEQYF. The CDR3 DNA follows: TGCGCCAGCAGCTTGCGCGGGGGAGCCTACGAGCAGTACTTC. The V and J genes are TRBV5-1 and TRBJ2-7; 7 bases align to TRBD2. Germline-derived CDR1 and CDR2 are SGHRS and YFSETQ. The CDR3 has 14 residues. J lost 2 bases, V lost 1 base, and 3 bases had no gene match.